The 20 T cell receptor beta chains below all came from one sample that was sequenced in a study of identical twins. TCRdb reprocessed the 5' RACE reads via MiXCR and lists one record per CDR3 protein. The table includes hundreds of thousands of distinct CDR3 sequences, less than 7% detected once. The source material was naive T cells sorted from blood. These receptor sequences come from a man between 18 and 35 years old in good health.

The CDR3 sequence is CSAIDEQFF. Written as DNA, the CDR3 is TGCAGTGCTATCGATGAGCAGTTCTTC. The chain employs TRBV20-1 and TRBJ2-1; D is unclear. Trimming removed 4 bases from V and 8 bases from J, with 3 bases in between. In germline, CDR1 is DFQATT, CDR2 SNEGSKA (reference sequence). There are 9 residues in the CDR3.

This clonotype has ten or more counts. The J gene is TRBJ2-5, the V gene TRBV20-1; D might be TRBD2 (6 bases). The CDR3 is 14 residues long. CDR1 DFQATT and CDR2 SNEGSKA come from the germline V gene (reference sequence). Deletions cut 5 bases from V and 3 bases from J, with 16 bases between. CDR3 loop: CSARLLASKETQYF. The CDR3 nucleotides read TGCAGTGCTCGACTTCTAGCGTCTAAAGAGACCCAGTACTTC.

In its sample, this clonotype was seen many times. V gene TRBV29-1 combines with J gene TRBJ2-7; 8 nucleotides match TRBD1. Germline CDR1 and CDR2: SQVTM and ANQGSEA. The CDR3 contains 13 residues. V lost 7 bases, J lost 1 base, and 6 bases stayed unmatched. In DNA, the CDR3 is TGCAGCGCCACCGGGACAGGATCCTACGAGCAGTACTTC. Translated: CSATGTGSYEQYF.

V usage is TRBV12-3 or TRBV12-4 and J usage is TRBJ2-5, with a possible D match to TRBD1 (6 bases). Trimming removed 4 bases at V and 4 bases at J, with 13 bases between. This CDR3 has 14 residues. The CDR3 is CASSSYDRLETQYF. The CDR3 nucleotides are TGTGCCAGCAGTTCCTACGACAGGTTAGAGACCCAGTACTTC.

This clonotype was detected ten times or more. This chain uses TRBV6-2 or TRBV6-3 with TRBJ2-1; D is perhaps TRBD2 (6 bases). V was clipped by 2 bases and J by 7 bases, with 12 bases between them. This CDR3 has 14 amino acids. Germline V lookup: CDR1 MNHEY, CDR2 SVGEGT. The CDR3 coding sequence is TGTGCCAGCAGTTACCGACTAGGTGGTAATGAGCAGTTCTTC. Encoded protein: CASSYRLGGNEQFF.

This clonotype was recorded many times. The V gene is TRBV18, the J gene TRBJ1-2, with D uncertain. Germline values: CDR1 KGHSH, CDR2 LQKENI. The CDR3 consists of 12 residues. With 6 bases removed from V and 6 bases from J, the gap between germline ends came to 11 bases. The CDR3 reads CASSPQLDGYTF. Written as DNA, the CDR3 is TGTGCCAGCTCCCCCCAGTTGGATGGCTACACCTTC.

V gene TRBV7-3 combines with J gene TRBJ2-2; possible D gene TRBD2, 6 bases. Germline-derived CDR1 and CDR2 are SGHTA and FQGTGA. The CDR3 totals 18 residues. V shed 5 bases and J shed 3 bases, with 22 bases lying between them. The CDR3 DNA reads as TGTGCCAGCAGCCCGATAACACGCTTAGCGGAACACACCGGGGAGCTGTTTTTT. As protein: CASSPITRLAEHTGELFF.

This clonotype showed up many times. This chain links TRBV7-9 with TRBJ2-1, with TRBD1 matching over 7 bases. The junction had 7 bases not matched to a gene; V was cut back by 0 bases and J by 5 bases. From germline, CDR1 is SEHNR and CDR2 FQNEAQ (reference sequence). The length of the CDR3 is 16 residues. The CDR3 DNA follows: TGTGCCAGCAGCTTAGCGAGACAGGGTCGAAACAATGAGCAGTTCTTC. Amino acids: CASSLARQGRNNEQFF.

This clonotype was observed many times. V gene TRBV18 combines with J gene TRBJ1-2, with D unclear. Trimming removed 2 bases from V and 2 bases from J, with 9 bases in between. CDR1 is KGHSH, CDR2 LQKENI, per germline. The CDR3 covers 14 residues. DNA for the CDR3: TGTGCCAGCTCACCATTCAGGAGCAACTATGGCTACACCTTC. Translation gives CASSPFRSNYGYTF. Based on the CDR3 plus reference TRBV18 and TRBJ1-2, the full variable domain is NAGVMQNPRHLVRRRGQEARLRCSPMKGHSHVYWYRQLPEEGLKFMVYLQKENIIDESGMPKERFSAEFPKEGPSILRIQQVVRGDSAAYFCASSPFRSNYGYTFGSGTRLTVV.

This clonotype appeared many times. The V call is TRBV20-1, the J call TRBJ1-5; D might be TRBD1 (5 bases). The CDR3 extends over 16 amino acids. CDR1 and CDR2 (germline): DFQATT, SNEGSKA (reference sequence). Trimming took off 3 bases at V and 0 bases at J, with 15 bases between the two ends. This CDR3 is CSARRQGGGSNQPQHF. The CDR3 region has the DNA TGCAGTGCTAGGAGGCAGGGCGGCGGTAGCAATCAGCCCCAGCATTTT.

The sample holds many counts of this clonotype. For the CDR3, the DNA is TGCAGCGCCGCATCGGGGGTCGATGGCTACACCTTC. Its protein is CSAASGVDGYTF. The rearrangement joins TRBV29-1 to TRBJ1-2; D is possibly TRBD1 (5 bases). From germline, CDR1 is SQVTM and CDR2 ANQGSEA. The CDR3 runs to 12 residues. The ends were cut back, 7 bases at V and 6 bases at J, with 15 bases in the middle.

The table lists this clonotype with a few counts. The rearrangement joins TRBV3-1 to TRBJ2-2; 11 nucleotides match TRBD2. Losses at the gene ends were 0 bases for V and 0 bases for J; bases not matched to a gene: 6. This CDR3 spans 19 amino acids. Germline CDR1 LGHDT, CDR2 YNNKEL (reference sequence). The CDR3 is CASSQDRSSGRSNTGELFF. The CDR3 DNA is TGTGCCAGCAGCCAAGATCGGTCTAGCGGGAGGTCGAACACCGGGGAGCTGTTTTTT.

This clonotype occurred many times. The rearrangement links TRBV20-1 to TRBJ2-2; 7 nucleotides match TRBD1. V was clipped by 7 bases and J by 2 bases; unmatched bases: 4. The CDR3 covers 13 residues. CDR1 is DFQATT, CDR2 SNEGSKA, per germline (reference sequence). The CDR3 loop reads CSGQGENTGELFF. For the CDR3, the DNA is TGCAGTGGACAGGGTGAAAACACCGGGGAGCTGTTTTTT.

This clonotype appeared many times. J is TRBJ2-2 and V is TRBV29-1; possibly TRBD2 for D (7 bases). The CDR3 runs 15 residues. CDR1 is SQVTM, CDR2 ANQGSEA, per germline. V dropped 0 bases and J dropped 7 bases, with 15 bases sitting between them. The CDR3 loop reads CSVEDRGGGSGELFF. The CDR3 coding sequence is TGCAGCGTTGAAGATCGGGGAGGGGGAAGCGGGGAGCTGTTTTTT.

This clonotype was seen repeatedly, ten times or more. The V call is TRBV6-1, the J call TRBJ2-5, with D perhaps assigned TRBD1 or TRBD2 (5 bases each). The CDR3 runs 14 residues. V lost 5 bases, J lost 3 bases, and 13 bases lay in between. Germline V gene lookup returns CDR1 MNHNS and CDR2 SASEGT. The CDR3 coding sequence is TGTGCCAGCAGTACCGGGACGCTAAAAGAGACCCAGTACTTC. This sequence encodes CASSTGTLKETQYF.

This chain connects TRBV29-1 to TRBJ1-5; no clear D gene. Trimming pared 4 bases from V and 5 bases from J, leaving 9 bases between. The CDR3 is 12 residues long. Germline-derived CDR1 and CDR2 are SQVTM and ANQGSEA. The CDR3 protein is CSVVIGDQPQHF. Here the CDR3 DNA reads TGCAGCGTTGTAATAGGTGATCAGCCCCAGCATTTT. Supplemented by reference TRBV29-1 and TRBJ1-5, the full variable domain reads SAVISQKPSRDICQRGTSLTIQCQVDSQVTMMFWYRQQPGQSLTLIATANQGSEATYESGFVIDKFPISRPNLTFSTLTVSNMSPEDSSIYLCSVVIGDQPQHFGDGTRLSIL.

In this sample, this clonotype turned up many times. V is TRBV2 and J is TRBJ2-4, with 9 bases matching TRBD1. The germline V gene has CDR1 SNHLY and CDR2 FYNNEI. Trimming took 7 bases from V and 7 from J; bases not matched to a gene: 14. This CDR3 is built from 16 residues. The CDR3 DNA reads as TGTGCCAGCATACCCCAGACAGGGACAGGGAGGAACATTCAGTACTTC. Protein sequence: CASIPQTGTGRNIQYF.

Ten or more counts support this clonotype. The chain joins TRBV10-3 to TRBJ2-1; 7 bases are a match to TRBD1. The V gene's germline CDR1 is ENHRY and CDR2 SYGVKD. There are 13 residues in the CDR3. After removal of 6 bases from V and 6 bases from J, the junction contained 5 bases not matched to a gene. DNA for the CDR3: TGTGCCATCAGAGACAGGGTTGCCAATGAGCAGTTCTTC. Translating it yields CAIRDRVANEQFF.

Many counts were recorded for this clonotype. The chain uses TRBV15 and TRBJ2-1; TRBD1 is a possible D gene (6 bases). Trimming removed 9 bases at V and 3 bases at J, with 9 bases between. Germline-derived CDR1 and CDR2 are LNHNV and YYDKDF (reference sequence). The CDR3 is 12 amino acids. The CDR3 loop reads CATQDSYNEQFF. In nucleotides, the CDR3 is TGTGCCACTCAGGACAGCTACAATGAGCAGTTCTTC.

This clonotype has a handful of counts. The CDR3 sequence: CASAWAGAVNEQYF. In nucleotides, the CDR3 is TGTGCCAGCGCGTGGGCAGGGGCCGTCAACGAGCAGTACTTC. The chain couples TRBV28 to TRBJ2-7; D may be TRBD1 (6 bases). Germline CDR1 and CDR2: MDHEN and SYDVKM. Trimming cost V 8 bases and J 5 bases, with 19 bases left between them. This CDR3 comprises 14 residues.